These T cell receptor beta chains were read from a single sample in a study of Ad26.COV2.S vaccination and SARS-CoV-2 variants. This table comes from immunoSEQ multiplex PCR, and its TCRdb copy is limited to in-frame clones, with some not included. The profile shows about 410,000 clones, about nine tenths of them singletons. The input for sequencing was peripheral blood, taken in a trial of Ad26.COV2.S vaccine versus placebo. Source of these receptors: a person between 18 and 65 years old who received the Ad26.COV2.S COVID-19 vaccine or a placebo. Each CDR3 is given with its conserved first and last residue. The order of the fields is V gene, J gene, CDR3 length, CDR3 protein.

TRBV18,TRBJ1-2,16,CASSPLGHSRGDGYTF
TRBV16,TRBJ1-6,19,CASSQFGVITYSANSPLHF
TRBV6-1,TRBJ2-7,17,CASSVHVAKGVREEQYF
TRBV7-2,TRBJ2-7,15,CASSLGIGGTIEQYF
TRBV15,TRBJ2-7,14,CATSRAKSSYEQYF
TRBV19,TRBJ1-5,15,CASTLRQGVNQPQHF
TRBV28,TRBJ2-5,14,CASSSGGRQETQYF
TRBV15,TRBJ2-1,13,CATSRSVGTEGFF
TRBV3-1/TRBV3-2,TRBJ2-7,14,CASSPWGDGYEQYF
TRBV6-2/TRBV6-3,TRBJ1-1,16,CASSDRDRGPVTEAFF
TRBV4-3,TRBJ2-7,15,CASSQVTGGPYEQYF
TRBV19,TRBJ1-2,14,CASSIVQANYGYTF
TRBV7-9,TRBJ1-6,13,CASSVAGRSPLHF
TRBV19,TRBJ1-5,17,CASGQEKYADSNQPQHF
TRBV6-5,TRBJ1-1,13,CASRYSTGPEAFF
TRBV12-3/TRBV12-4,TRBJ2-7,13,CASSLGTVYEQYF
TRBV5-6,TRBJ1-1,13,CASSLAGNTEAFF
TRBV7-8,TRBJ2-5,14,CASSFSGAVETQYF
TRBV19,TRBJ1-5,16,CASSTPGTGYTQPQHF
TRBV7-2,TRBJ1-2,14,CASSPSHTDYGYTF
TRBV7-7,TRBJ2-2,15,CASSRDPGGTGELFF
TRBV18,TRBJ1-5,14,CASSPSGSNQPQHF
TRBV7-9,TRBJ1-4,14,CASSLGKGDEKLFF
TRBV27,TRBJ2-7,14,CASSPGDISYEQYF
TRBV5-6,TRBJ2-2,14,CASSLLATTGELFF
TRBV29-1,TRBJ2-5,16,CSVEAWGGGLGETQYF
TRBV7-9,TRBJ2-7,15,CASGDWGTGTAEQYF
TRBV27,TRBJ2-1,16,CASSLLPGSSINEQFF
TRBV4-3,TRBJ2-1,15,CASSQVSGGIDEQFF
TRBV7-9,TRBJ2-2,15,CASSATGTNTGELFF
TRBV7-8,TRBJ1-4,17,CASSSKNSGSPNEKLFF
TRBV5-1,TRBJ2-1,15,CASSLGDREASEQFF
TRBV4-3,TRBJ2-3,14,CASARQGNTDTQYF
TRBV4-1,TRBJ2-2,15,CASSQVPKNTGELFF
TRBV5-1,TRBJ2-3,14,CASSLFTDQDTQYF
TRBV11-2,TRBJ2-7,16,CASSPKLPGAVYEQYF
TRBV4-3,TRBJ1-5,18,CASSQWDRSIRHHQPQHF
TRBV24-1,TRBJ2-7,12,CATSDSGRKQYF
TRBV7-8,TRBJ2-1,16,CASSWGDRGAGNEQFF
TRBV7-9,TRBJ2-7,14,CASSSDRGPYEQYF
TRBV19,TRBJ2-2,16,CASRSRGTSDTGELFF
TRBV28,TRBJ2-7,14,CASSPIQGTYEQYF
TRBV7-2,TRBJ2-4,14,CASSLGPVGNIQYF
TRBV29-1,TRBJ2-7,11,CSVEDLYEQYF
TRBV30,TRBJ2-3,13,CAWSPGAADTQYF
TRBV14,TRBJ1-1,14,CASTTGVMNTEAFF
TRBV4-1,TRBJ1-4,20,CASSRSEFTGSLATNEKLFF
TRBV24-1,TRBJ2-2,13,CATSDRGFGELFF
TRBV6-2/TRBV6-3,TRBJ2-2,15,CASSPTGKDTGELFF
TRBV28,TRBJ2-5,15,CASKPLDRAQETQYF
TRBV7-2,TRBJ2-5,14,CASSRDRGLETQYF
TRBV27,TRBJ2-1,14,CASSVRGGTNEQFF
TRBV6-5,TRBJ1-5,16,CASSYSGQGINQPQHF
TRBV4-3,TRBJ2-7,13,CASSQGNSYEQYF
TRBV6-1,TRBJ2-5,15,CASSEGGTGGETQYF
TRBV30,TRBJ2-7,13,CAWSGGLGNEQYF